This record looks at one T cell receptor (beta chain) sequence and its context. The record originates from a study of control samples from healthy donors and cancer patients. Using immunoSEQ multiplex PCR, the repertoire was profiled, and TCRdb retains in-frame clones only, with some absent. The sample records 130,000 to 150,000 clones, just under 95% being singletons. The CDR3 consists of 16 residues. V shed 3 bases, J shed 4 bases, and the junction held 9 bases outside the gene matches. CDR1 and CDR2 (germline): LGHDT, YNNKEL (reference sequence). The chain joins TRBV3-1 (or the pseudogene TRBV3-2) to TRBJ2-5; 9 positions agree with TRBD2. This clonotype was obtained from a man aged 55 to 70 with colorectal cancer. Sequencing was carried out using PBMCs. The CDR3 protein is CASSQGERGDGETQYF. The CDR3 DNA reads TGTGCCAGCAGCCAGGGGGAGCGGGGGGACGGAGAGACCCAGTACTTC.